Listed below are T cell receptor beta chains from one sample, sequenced in a study of liver allograft versus peripheral blood T cells. TCRdb independently ran MiXCR on the reads; one entry per CDR3 protein. The sample yields 1,200 or so distinct CDR3 sequences, about an eighth seen once. These receptors all stem from a human patient who had a liver transplant. Certain T cells may be donor cells from the graft. Both conserved end residues are part of each CDR3. The order of the fields is V gene, J gene, D gene, clone size, CDR3 DNA, CDR3 protein. D genes are given only for firm matches. Rows give clone size only sometimes, using once, few, many, or a class for an expanded clone.

v_call: TRBV20-1
j_call: TRBJ1-4
d_call: TRBD1
clone_size: few
cdr3_nt: TGCAGTGCTAGAGATGTTTTGGACAGGGGGAATGAAAAACTGTTTTTT
cdr3_aa: CSARDVLDRGNEKLFF

v_call: TRBV7-9
j_call: TRBJ1-4
d_call: NA
clone_size: large
cdr3_nt: TGTGCCAGCAGCTTAGGTGGTCCTAATGAAAAACTGTTTTTT
cdr3_aa: CASSLGGPNEKLFF

v_call: TRBV7-2
j_call: TRBJ2-7
d_call: TRBD1
clone_size: medium-sized
cdr3_nt: TGTGCCAGCAGCCTGACAGGGACCGAGCAGTACTTC
cdr3_aa: CASSLTGTEQYF

v_call: TRBV18
j_call: TRBJ1-5
d_call: NA
clone_size: large
cdr3_nt: TGTGCCAGCTCACCGCTTAGAGATAGCAATCAGCCCCAGCATTTT
cdr3_aa: CASSPLRDSNQPQHF

v_call: TRBV20-1
j_call: TRBJ1-3
d_call: NA
clone_size: few
cdr3_nt: TGCAGTGCTAGAGATTTCAACGGGGTGGGAAACACCATATATTTT
cdr3_aa: CSARDFNGVGNTIYF

v_call: TRBV28
j_call: TRBJ2-7
d_call: TRBD2
clone_size: medium-sized
cdr3_nt: TGTGCCCATCAGAGGGGAGGGAGCTCCTACGAGCAGTACTTC
cdr3_aa: CAHQRGGSSYEQYF

v_call: TRBV7-2
j_call: TRBJ2-7
d_call: NA
clone_size: medium-sized
cdr3_nt: TGTGCCAGCAGCTTGTCGGCGGCGATGGGGGAGCAGTACTTC
cdr3_aa: CASSLSAAMGEQYF

v_call: TRBV3-1
j_call: TRBJ2-2
d_call: NA
clone_size: medium-sized
cdr3_nt: TGTGCCAGCGAGGAGGACTCCAAGGCCGGGGAGCTGTTTTTT
cdr3_aa: CASEEDSKAGELFF

v_call: TRBV7-2
j_call: TRBJ1-6
d_call: NA
clone_size: medium-sized
cdr3_nt: TGTGCCAGCAGTTCAGGGGAGGGTTCACCCCTCCACTTT
cdr3_aa: CASSSGEGSPLHF

v_call: TRBV30
j_call: TRBJ1-2
d_call: NA
clone_size: medium-sized
cdr3_nt: TGTGCCTCAAGACTCAGCTGGGGCTACACCTTC
cdr3_aa: CASRLSWGYTF

v_call: TRBV12-3/TRBV12-4
j_call: TRBJ2-1
d_call: TRBD2
clone_size: medium-sized
cdr3_nt: TGTGCCAGCACCTCCGGGACTAGCTACCGTGAGCAGTTCTTC
cdr3_aa: CASTSGTSYREQFF

v_call: TRBV7-2
j_call: TRBJ2-7
d_call: NA
clone_size: medium-sized
cdr3_nt: TGTGCCAGCAGCTTAGTCGGAGTCGAGCAGTACTTC
cdr3_aa: CASSLVGVEQYF

v_call: TRBV20-1
j_call: TRBJ1-2
d_call: NA
clone_size: medium-sized
cdr3_nt: TGCAGTGCCATCACAGGGAAATATGGCTACACCTTC
cdr3_aa: CSAITGKYGYTF

v_call: TRBV11-2
j_call: TRBJ1-5
d_call: NA
clone_size: NA
cdr3_nt: TGTGCCAGCAGCCGGGGGGCAGGTTATTATTATAGCAATCAGCCCCAGCATTTT
cdr3_aa: CASSRGAGYYYSNQPQHF

v_call: TRBV2
j_call: TRBJ2-3
d_call: NA
clone_size: few
cdr3_nt: TGTGCCAGCAGCAGGATAGGCACAGATACGCAGTATTTT
cdr3_aa: CASSRIGTDTQYF

v_call: TRBV27
j_call: TRBJ1-2
d_call: TRBD1
clone_size: medium-sized
cdr3_nt: TGTGCCAGCAGCATTACAGGGGCGTATGGCTACACCTTC
cdr3_aa: CASSITGAYGYTF

v_call: TRBV7-2
j_call: TRBJ2-7
d_call: TRBD2
clone_size: medium-sized
cdr3_nt: TGTGCCAGCAGCCATAGCGGGGGCAACTACGAGCAGTACTTC
cdr3_aa: CASSHSGGNYEQYF

v_call: TRBV7-2
j_call: TRBJ1-1
d_call: NA
clone_size: large
cdr3_nt: TGTGCCAGCAGCCCCCCCGGGCGCGTATCTGAAGCTTTCTTT
cdr3_aa: CASSPPGRVSEAFF

v_call: TRBV12-3/TRBV12-4
j_call: TRBJ1-1
d_call: NA
clone_size: large
cdr3_nt: TGTGCCGACGACCTACGAAGAATGAACACTGAAGCTTTCTTT
cdr3_aa: CADDLRRMNTEAFF

v_call: TRBV12-3/TRBV12-4
j_call: TRBJ1-6
d_call: NA
clone_size: medium-sized
cdr3_nt: TGTGCCAGCAGCCGGGACACATATAATTCACCCCTCCACTTT
cdr3_aa: CASSRDTYNSPLHF

v_call: TRBV6-5
j_call: TRBJ1-6
d_call: NA
clone_size: medium-sized
cdr3_nt: TGTGCCAGCCAGCGGGGGGCGAATTCACCCCTCCACTTT
cdr3_aa: CASQRGANSPLHF

v_call: TRBV6-5
j_call: TRBJ1-2
d_call: TRBD1
clone_size: medium-sized
cdr3_nt: TGTGCCAGCAGTCTGACTGTCCAGGGGGGAAACTATGGCTACACCTTC
cdr3_aa: CASSLTVQGGNYGYTF

v_call: TRBV30
j_call: TRBJ1-6
d_call: NA
clone_size: medium-sized
cdr3_nt: TGTGCCTGGAGTGAGAGTAATTCACCCCTCCACTTT
cdr3_aa: CAWSESNSPLHF

v_call: TRBV18
j_call: TRBJ1-2
d_call: NA
clone_size: large
cdr3_nt: TGTGCCAGCTCACCCGGGACGGATATATATGGCTACACCTTC
cdr3_aa: CASSPGTDIYGYTF

v_call: TRBV20-1
j_call: TRBJ2-3
d_call: NA
clone_size: NA
cdr3_nt: TGCAGTGCCCCTAGATCGGTTAGGGGCACAGATACGCAGTATTTT
cdr3_aa: CSAPRSVRGTDTQYF

v_call: TRBV7-9
j_call: TRBJ1-2
d_call: NA
clone_size: few
cdr3_nt: TGTGCCAGCAGCCCGGGCGGGGAGGCCTATGGCTACACCTTC
cdr3_aa: CASSPGGEAYGYTF

v_call: TRBV5-6
j_call: TRBJ1-1
d_call: TRBD1
clone_size: large
cdr3_nt: TGTGCCAGCAGCTTCCAGGGGGGATTCACTGAAGCTTTCTTT
cdr3_aa: CASSFQGGFTEAFF

v_call: TRBV7-2
j_call: TRBJ2-7
d_call: TRBD2
clone_size: medium-sized
cdr3_nt: TGTGCCAGCAGTCCTGGACTAGCGGGGGTCGCCTACGAGCAGTACTTC
cdr3_aa: CASSPGLAGVAYEQYF

v_call: TRBV2
j_call: TRBJ1-2
d_call: NA
clone_size: NA
cdr3_nt: TGTGCCAGCAGGCCAGGTGTTGGGGGGCTGTTTGGCTACACCTTC
cdr3_aa: CASRPGVGGLFGYTF

v_call: TRBV6-5
j_call: TRBJ1-2
d_call: NA
clone_size: medium-sized
cdr3_nt: TGTGCCAGCAGTTACCGGCGGGGTAGAGAAGGCTACACCTTC
cdr3_aa: CASSYRRGREGYTF

v_call: TRBV18
j_call: TRBJ1-5
d_call: TRBD1
clone_size: large
cdr3_nt: TGTGCCAGCTCGCCCGACAGGGTTGATAGCAATCAGCCCCAGCATTTT
cdr3_aa: CASSPDRVDSNQPQHF

v_call: TRBV12-3/TRBV12-4
j_call: TRBJ2-1
d_call: NA
clone_size: NA
cdr3_nt: TGTGCCAGCAGTTTACTGCAGGGAGAGCAGTTCTTC
cdr3_aa: CASSLLQGEQFF

v_call: TRBV7-2
j_call: TRBJ1-2
d_call: NA
clone_size: medium-sized
cdr3_nt: TGTGCCAGCAGCCCTCTGAGTCTCGGCTACACCTTC
cdr3_aa: CASSPLSLGYTF

v_call: TRBV5-6
j_call: TRBJ1-2
d_call: NA
clone_size: large
cdr3_nt: TGTGCCAGCAACCCATGGGGCAGGGAAAACTATGGCTACACCTTC
cdr3_aa: CASNPWGRENYGYTF

v_call: TRBV12-3/TRBV12-4
j_call: TRBJ1-3
d_call: NA
clone_size: medium-sized
cdr3_nt: TGTGCCAGCAGTTTAGGAGACACTCTAGGTGGAAACACCATATATTTT
cdr3_aa: CASSLGDTLGGNTIYF

v_call: TRBV6-5
j_call: TRBJ1-2
d_call: NA
clone_size: medium-sized
cdr3_nt: TGTGCCAGCGTCCCGAGGGCAGGGACGAGTGGCTACACCTTC
cdr3_aa: CASVPRAGTSGYTF

v_call: TRBV6-1
j_call: TRBJ2-7
d_call: TRBD2
clone_size: large
cdr3_nt: TGTGCCAGCAGCGTGGGCGGGGGGCTCGAGCAGTACTTC
cdr3_aa: CASSVGGGLEQYF

v_call: TRBV5-5
j_call: TRBJ1-1
d_call: TRBD1
clone_size: large
cdr3_nt: TGTGCCAGCAGCTTCCGACAGGGGAACACTGAAGCTTTCTTT
cdr3_aa: CASSFRQGNTEAFF

v_call: TRBV19
j_call: TRBJ2-1
d_call: TRBD2
clone_size: few
cdr3_nt: TGTGCCAGTAGTTCCCTAGCGGGGAATTACAATGAGCAGTTCTTC
cdr3_aa: CASSSLAGNYNEQFF

v_call: TRBV24-1
j_call: TRBJ2-5
d_call: NA
clone_size: medium-sized
cdr3_nt: TGTGCCACCAGTCAAAAGGGGTTACTCGAAGAGACCCAGTACTTC
cdr3_aa: CATSQKGLLEETQYF

v_call: TRBV12-3/TRBV12-4
j_call: TRBJ1-2
d_call: NA
clone_size: medium-sized
cdr3_nt: TGTGCCAGCAGTTTAGACTCCTCGGGCTACACCTTC
cdr3_aa: CASSLDSSGYTF

v_call: TRBV11-1
j_call: TRBJ1-1
d_call: NA
clone_size: medium-sized
cdr3_nt: TGTGCCAGCAGCTTAGAGGGACCCCCCACTGAAGCTTTCTTT
cdr3_aa: CASSLEGPPTEAFF

v_call: TRBV5-6
j_call: TRBJ1-6
d_call: TRBD1
clone_size: medium-sized
cdr3_nt: TGTGCCAGCAGCGAATGGACAGGGGGCTCACCCCTCCACTTT
cdr3_aa: CASSEWTGGSPLHF

v_call: TRBV20-1
j_call: TRBJ1-3
d_call: NA
clone_size: medium-sized
cdr3_nt: TGCAGTGCTAGGGACGGAACTTCTGGAAACACCATATATTTT
cdr3_aa: CSARDGTSGNTIYF

v_call: TRBV24-1
j_call: TRBJ2-1
d_call: NA
clone_size: medium-sized
cdr3_nt: TGTGTCACCGCCGATCGAGGAGATGAGCAGTTCTTC
cdr3_aa: CVTADRGDEQFF

v_call: TRBV7-9
j_call: TRBJ1-2
d_call: NA
clone_size: medium-sized
cdr3_nt: TGTGCCAGCAGCTTACACCAGGGACGAGAAGGCTACACCTTC
cdr3_aa: CASSLHQGREGYTF

v_call: TRBV12-3/TRBV12-4
j_call: TRBJ1-1
d_call: NA
clone_size: medium-sized
cdr3_nt: TGTGCCAGCAGCCCGAGGAGCTCGGGCCCGGACACTGAAGCTTTCTTT
cdr3_aa: CASSPRSSGPDTEAFF

v_call: TRBV20-1
j_call: TRBJ1-6
d_call: TRBD1
clone_size: medium-sized
cdr3_nt: TGCAGTGCTTTAACGGGACAGGCGTATTCACCCCTCCACTTT
cdr3_aa: CSALTGQAYSPLHF